This T cell receptor (beta chain) was identified during a study of CD8+CD57+ T cells in acquired aplastic anemia. On the study more broadly: Average DNA yield from sorted CD4+ and CD8+ cells was about 2.9 ug.

Whoever was chosen for sequencing had shown CD8+CD57+ cell expansion by flow cytometry. The patients, all of them, had severe acquired aplastic anemia. Patients had received no therapy at the time of blood sampling. Both TCR beta VDJ combination and CDR3 sequence profiling were carried out. Genomic DNA was the template for this profiling. TCRdb re-called the reads through MiXCR, storing one row per CDR3 protein. The sample has fewer than 300,000 distinct CDR3 sequences, roughly 82% seen once. The V gene lost 5 bases and the J gene lost 5 bases, with 18 bases spanning the gap. CDR1 is SGHVS and CDR2 is FQNEAQ in the germline V gene. This CDR3 spans 15 amino acids.

Sequencing was done on a sample of sorted CD4+, CD8+, or CD8+CD57+ T cells (not recorded which) from PBMCs. The V gene is TRBV7-8, the J gene TRBJ1-1, with D maybe TRBD1 (6 bases). The origin of this receptor is a human donor with aplastic anemia. The CDR3 spells CASSGEGEAKTEAFF. CDR3 coding DNA: TGTGCCAGCAGCGGGGAGGGGGAGGCGAAAACTGAAGCTTTCTTT.